The 6 T cell receptor beta chains reported below all come from one sample, sequenced in a study of OX40 agonist ivuxolimab in advanced cancers. Clones were sequenced by immunoSEQ multiplex PCR, and TCRdb holds only the in-frame ones, with some missing. The data hold roughly 57,000 clones, with roughly 79% observed a single time. Sequenced material: CD4+ or CD8+ T cells sorted from blood, taken in a trial of the OX40 agonist ivuxolimab. These receptors originate from an adult with an advanced solid tumor such as melanoma, head and neck, liver or kidney cancer.

The V gene is TRBV10-1, the J gene TRBJ2-2; D is unclear. The CDR3 runs to 13 residues. Germline V gene lookup returns CDR1 WNHNN and CDR2 SYGVQD (reference sequence). The V and J ends lost 10 bases and 3 bases respectively, with 12 bases between them. CDR3 DNA: TGCGCCACCCAGCTTCGTTACACCGGGGAGCTGTTTTTT. Translated, it gives CATQLRYTGELFF.

The V call is TRBV28, the J call TRBJ1-4; tentatively, D is TRBD1 (5 bases). Between the trimmed V and J ends, which lost 3 bases and 7 bases, there was a span of 12 bases. The CDR3 runs to 14 residues. Looked up from germline, CDR1 is MDHEN and CDR2 is SYDVKM. DNA for the CDR3: TGTGCCAGCAGTTTGATCTTCAGGGCTGAAAAACTGTTTTTT. Translated, it gives CASSLIFRAEKLFF.

The chain links TRBV6-5 to TRBJ2-7; D not certain. V shed 5 bases and J shed 2 bases, with 13 bases lying between them. The CDR3 has 14 residues. The V gene's germline CDR1 is MNHEY and CDR2 SVGAGI. CDR3 protein: CASSARGSAYEQYF. CDR3 sequence (DNA): TGTGCCAGCAGTGCCCGTGGGTCCGCCTACGAGCAGTACTTC.

The V gene is TRBV28, the J gene TRBJ2-7; D is unresolved. Trimming stripped 6 bases from V and 3 bases from J, with 9 bases between. The CDR3 runs to 12 residues. The germline gives CDR1 MDHEN, CDR2 SYDVKM. CDR3 amino acids: CASSTGLYEQYF. The CDR3 DNA follows: TGTGCCAGCAGCACGGGTCTCTACGAGCAGTACTTC.

This chain joins TRBV19 and TRBJ1-2, with D tentatively TRBD1 (6 bases). The germline V gene encodes CDR1 LNHDA and CDR2 SQIVND (reference sequence). The length of the CDR3 is 13 residues. Deletions cut 8 bases from V and 1 base from J, with 11 bases between. CDR3 protein: CASEDSLNYGYTF. The DNA of the CDR3 is TGTGCCAGTGAGGACAGCCTTAACTATGGCTACACCTTC.

V and J are TRBV7-7 and TRBJ2-1; maybe TRBD2 (7 bases). This CDR3 comprises 15 residues. CDR1 is SSHAT and CDR2 is FNYEAQ in the germline V gene (reference sequence). V lost 0 bases and J 6 bases, leaving 12 bases between the germline ends. Here the CDR3 DNA reads TGTGCCAGCAGCTTAGCGGGGGGGCCGGGCAATGAGCAGTTCTTC. Translated, it gives CASSLAGGPGNEQFF.